This T cell receptor beta chain was retrieved from a study of T cell changes during pregnancy in multiple sclerosis. Here immunoSEQ multiplex PCR was the method, and the copy in TCRdb shows in-frame clones only, minus some. The table shows some 46,000 clones, with approximately 90% occurring only once. Trimming cost V 3 bases and J 0 bases, with 6 bases left between them. CDR3 length equals 14 residues. Germline CDR1 MNHNS, CDR2 SASEGT. The rearrangement links TRBV6-1 to TRBJ1-5, with D unresolved. The sequencing here drew on CD4+ T cells from peripheral blood mononuclear cells, taken after pregnancy. The origin of this receptor is a female donor with multiple sclerosis, enrolled in a pregnancy study. The CDR3 DNA is TGTGCCAGCAGTGACGGGGATAGCAATCAGCCCCAGCATTTT. Its protein is CASSDGDSNQPQHF.